This T cell receptor (beta chain) was recovered during a study of identical twins. One entry per CDR3 protein, called by TCRdb with MiXCR from the 5' RACE reads. The top ten clones hold 8.5% to 10% of a sample with approximately 240,000 distinct CDR3 sequences, about 14% of them seen once. CDR3 size: 17 residues. Between the trimmed V and J ends, which lost 0 bases and 9 bases, there was a span of 22 bases. Germline V gene sequence: CDR1 SGDLS, CDR2 YYNGEE. Specimen: memory (CD45RO+) T cells sorted from blood. V usage is TRBV9 and J usage is TRBJ2-1, with D possibly matching TRBD2 (6 bases). The source is a woman aged 18-29 years in good health. The CDR3 here is CASSVAVGAPTGVEQFF. The CDR3 bases are TGTGCCAGCAGCGTAGCTGTGGGAGCGCCCACGGGGGTTGAGCAGTTCTTC.